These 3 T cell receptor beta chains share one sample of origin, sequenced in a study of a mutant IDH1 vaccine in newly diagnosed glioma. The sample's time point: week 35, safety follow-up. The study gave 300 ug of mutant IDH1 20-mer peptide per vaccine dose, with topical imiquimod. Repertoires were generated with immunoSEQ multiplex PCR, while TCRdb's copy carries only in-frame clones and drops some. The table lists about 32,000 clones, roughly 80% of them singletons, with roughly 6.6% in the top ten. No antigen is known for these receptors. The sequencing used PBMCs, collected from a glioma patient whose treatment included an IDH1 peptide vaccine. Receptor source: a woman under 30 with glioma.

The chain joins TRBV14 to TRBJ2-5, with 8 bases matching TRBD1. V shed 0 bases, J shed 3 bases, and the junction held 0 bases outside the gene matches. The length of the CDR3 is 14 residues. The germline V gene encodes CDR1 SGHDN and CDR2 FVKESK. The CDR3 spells CASSQEDREETQYF. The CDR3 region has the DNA TGTGCCAGCAGCCAAGAGGACAGGGAAGAGACCCAGTACTTC.

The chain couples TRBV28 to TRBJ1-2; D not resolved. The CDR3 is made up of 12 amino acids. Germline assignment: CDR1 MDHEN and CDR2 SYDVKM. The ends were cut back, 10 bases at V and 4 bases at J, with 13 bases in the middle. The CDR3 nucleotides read TGTGCCACCCACGAGGGAATCTATGGCTACACCTTC. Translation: CATHEGIYGYTF.

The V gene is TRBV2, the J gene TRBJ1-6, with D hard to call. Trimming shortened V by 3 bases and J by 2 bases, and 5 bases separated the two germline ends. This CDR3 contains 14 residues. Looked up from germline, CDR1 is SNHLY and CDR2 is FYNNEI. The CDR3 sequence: CASSEETYNSPLHF. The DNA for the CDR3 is TGTGCCAGCAGTGAGGAAACCTATAATTCACCCCTCCACTTT.